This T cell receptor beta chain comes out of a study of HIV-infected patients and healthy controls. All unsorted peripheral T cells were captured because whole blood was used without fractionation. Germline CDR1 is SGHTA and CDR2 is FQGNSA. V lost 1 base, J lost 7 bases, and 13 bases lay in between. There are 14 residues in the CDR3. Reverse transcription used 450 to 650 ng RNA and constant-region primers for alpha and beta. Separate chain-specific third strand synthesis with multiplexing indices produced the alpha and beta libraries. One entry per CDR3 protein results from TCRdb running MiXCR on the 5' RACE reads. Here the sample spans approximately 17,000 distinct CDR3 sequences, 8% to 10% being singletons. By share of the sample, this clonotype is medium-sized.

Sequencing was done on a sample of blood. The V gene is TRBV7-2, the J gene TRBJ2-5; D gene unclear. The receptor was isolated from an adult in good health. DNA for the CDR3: TGTGCCAGCAGCTTAGGTAGAGACTTGGGGACCCAGTACTTC. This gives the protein CASSLGRDLGTQYF.